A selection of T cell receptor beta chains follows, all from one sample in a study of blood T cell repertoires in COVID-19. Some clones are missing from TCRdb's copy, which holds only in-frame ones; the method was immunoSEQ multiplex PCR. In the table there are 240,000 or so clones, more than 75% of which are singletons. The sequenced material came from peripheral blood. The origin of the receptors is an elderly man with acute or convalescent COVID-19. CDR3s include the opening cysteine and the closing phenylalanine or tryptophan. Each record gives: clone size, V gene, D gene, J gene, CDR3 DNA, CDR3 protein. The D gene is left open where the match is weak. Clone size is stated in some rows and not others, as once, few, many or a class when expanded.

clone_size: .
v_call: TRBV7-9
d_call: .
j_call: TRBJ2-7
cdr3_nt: TGTGCCAGCAGCTTAGCGGGAGGGGGGGAGCAGTACTTC
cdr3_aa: CASSLAGGGEQYF

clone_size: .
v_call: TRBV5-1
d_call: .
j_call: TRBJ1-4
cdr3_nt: TGCGCCAGCAGCTCCGGGTCGGATGGTGAAAAACTGTTTTTT
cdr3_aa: CASSSGSDGEKLFF

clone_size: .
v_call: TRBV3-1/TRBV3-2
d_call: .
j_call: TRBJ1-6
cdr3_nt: TGTGCCAGCAGCCATGGTATAGAGAACAATTCACCCCTCCACTTT
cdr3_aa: CASSHGIENNSPLHF

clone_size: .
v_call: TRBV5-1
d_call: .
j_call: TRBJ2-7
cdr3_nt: TGCGCCAGCAGCTTGCCAGGGACATCCTACGAGCAGTACTTC
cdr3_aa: CASSLPGTSYEQYF

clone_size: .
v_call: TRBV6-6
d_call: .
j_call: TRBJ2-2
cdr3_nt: TGTGCCAGCAAGGACTCTCGCTCGGGGGACACCGGGGAGCTGTTTTTT
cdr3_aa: CASKDSRSGDTGELFF

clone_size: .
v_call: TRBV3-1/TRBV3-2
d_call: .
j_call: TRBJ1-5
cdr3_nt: TGTGCCAGCAGCCAAGAACGGTTTGGGCCCCAGCATTTT
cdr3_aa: CASSQERFGPQHF

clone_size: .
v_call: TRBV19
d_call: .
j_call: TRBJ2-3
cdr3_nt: TGTGCCAGTAGTACCCTAGGGGCAGATACGCAGTATTTT
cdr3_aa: CASSTLGADTQYF

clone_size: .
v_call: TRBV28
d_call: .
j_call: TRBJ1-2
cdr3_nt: TGTGCCAGCACAAGGGGGGGAGGTGACTATGGCTACACCTTC
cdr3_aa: CASTRGGGDYGYTF

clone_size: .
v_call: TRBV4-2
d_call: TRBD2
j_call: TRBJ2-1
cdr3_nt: TGTGCCAGCAGCCAGGGACTAGCGGGGTACAATGAGCAGTTCTTC
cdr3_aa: CASSQGLAGYNEQFF

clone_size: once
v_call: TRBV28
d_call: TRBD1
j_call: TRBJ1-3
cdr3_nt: TGTGCCAGCTCCCCCTTGGGACAGGGCAGCTCTGGAAACACCATATATTTT
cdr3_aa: CASSPLGQGSSGNTIYF

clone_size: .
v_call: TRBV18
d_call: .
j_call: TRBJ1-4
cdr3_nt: TGTGCCAGCTCACTAGGGGATGGGGAAAAACTGTTTTTT
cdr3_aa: CASSLGDGEKLFF

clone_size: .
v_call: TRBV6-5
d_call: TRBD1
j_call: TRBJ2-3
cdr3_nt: TGTGCCAGCAGTCTGCAGGGGGCCCTCACAGATACGCAGTATTTT
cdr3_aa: CASSLQGALTDTQYF

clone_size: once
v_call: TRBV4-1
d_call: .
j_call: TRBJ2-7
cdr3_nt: TGCGCCAGCAGCCAAGAGGCACAGACCTACGAGCAGTACTTC
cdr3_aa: CASSQEAQTYEQYF

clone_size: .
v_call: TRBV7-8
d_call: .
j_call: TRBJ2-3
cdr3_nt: TGTGCCACTCAGGGGAAAGTTATCACAGATACGCAGTATTTT
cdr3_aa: CATQGKVITDTQYF

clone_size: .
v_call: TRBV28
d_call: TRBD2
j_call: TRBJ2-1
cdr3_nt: TGTGCCAGCAGTCCCTGGGCGGGAGGGTTAATCAATGAGCAGTTCTTC
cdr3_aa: CASSPWAGGLINEQFF

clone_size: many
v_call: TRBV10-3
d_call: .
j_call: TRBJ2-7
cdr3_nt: TGTGCCATCAGTGAGTCGACAGTCCACGAGCAGTACTTC
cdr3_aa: CAISESTVHEQYF

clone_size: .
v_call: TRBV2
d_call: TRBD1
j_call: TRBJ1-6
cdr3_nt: TGTGCCAGCAGCGAAGGACAGGGTAGGAGTTCACCCCTCCACTTT
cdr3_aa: CASSEGQGRSSPLHF

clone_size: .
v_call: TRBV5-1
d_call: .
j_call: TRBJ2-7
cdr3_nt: TGCGCCAGCAGAATTGGAGCGGCCGAACGATACGAGCAGTACTTC
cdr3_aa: CASRIGAAERYEQYF

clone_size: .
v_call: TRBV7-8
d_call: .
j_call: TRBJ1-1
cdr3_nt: TGTGCCAGCAGCGTTACCCCGGACAGAACCCCTGAAGCTTTCTTT
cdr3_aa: CASSVTPDRTPEAFF

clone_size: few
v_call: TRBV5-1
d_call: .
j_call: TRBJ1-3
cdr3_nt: TGCGCCAGCAGCGACAGCCTCTCTGGAAACACCATATATTTT
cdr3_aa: CASSDSLSGNTIYF

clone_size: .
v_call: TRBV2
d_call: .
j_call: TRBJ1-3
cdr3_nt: TGTGCCAGCTACTCTGGAAACACCATATATTTT
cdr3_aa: CASYSGNTIYF

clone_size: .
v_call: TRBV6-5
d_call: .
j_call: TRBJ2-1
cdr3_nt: TGTGCCAGCTTGGCAGGCTACGTGGATGAGCAGTTCTTC
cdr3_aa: CASLAGYVDEQFF

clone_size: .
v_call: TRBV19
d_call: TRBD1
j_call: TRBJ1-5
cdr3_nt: TGTGCCAGTAGAGTGACAGGGGATGGCAATCAGCCCCAGCATTTT
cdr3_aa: CASRVTGDGNQPQHF